The 21 T cell receptor beta chains below were found in one sample sequenced in a study of monozygotic twins with inflammatory bowel disease. One entry per CDR3 protein, without DNA, is what TCRdb gives after re-calling the 5' RACE reads. The sample holds 330,000 or so distinct CDR3 sequences. Specimen: blood. The receptors stem from a human donor with ulcerative colitis or Crohn's disease, or a healthy co-twin of an affected twin (not recorded which).

V gene TRBV6-2 or TRBV6-3 combines with J gene TRBJ2-3; TCRdb selects TRBD1, and the lack of DNA leaves this call unchecked. CDR3 length: 13 amino acids. Germline CDR1 reads MNHEY; CDR2 reads SVGEGT. CDR3 region: CASDRDPGDTQYF.

The rearrangement links TRBV5-1 to TRBJ1-1; there is no DNA to check the TCRdb D call of TRBD1. The CDR3 is made up of 14 amino acids. CDR1 and CDR2 (germline): SGHRS, YFSETQ. Here the CDR3 reads CASSETGSHTEAFF.

The chain couples TRBV4-3 to TRBJ2-1; TCRdb returns TRBD2, unconfirmable since there is no DNA. The CDR3 contains 17 residues. CDR1 is LGHNA, CDR2 YSLEER, per germline. This chain's CDR3 is CASSQDPLAGASYEQFF.

This chain uses TRBV20-1 with TRBJ1-5; there is no DNA to check the TCRdb D call of TRBD1. Germline lookup yields CDR1 DFQATT and CDR2 SNEGSKA (reference sequence). This CDR3 is 17 amino acids long. The CDR3 reads CSAGVIGQRNSNQPQHF.

The chain combines TRBV9 with TRBJ2-5. CDR1 and CDR2 from the germline V gene are SGDLS and YYNGEE. This CDR3 is built from 13 residues. The CDR3 loop reads CASSVGASETQYF.

The chain's CDR3 is CASSEVGGLDNEQFF. J is TRBJ2-1 and V is TRBV25-1; as DNA is missing, the TRBD1 call by TCRdb cannot be tested. CDR1 is MGHDK and CDR2 is SYGVNS in the germline V gene. The CDR3 runs to 15 residues.

The V gene is TRBV2, the J gene TRBJ2-2; TCRdb designates TRBD1, a call that cannot be tested without DNA. The CDR3 runs 18 residues. CDR1 is SNHLY, CDR2 FYNNEI, per germline. The chain's CDR3 is CASGRLGALSTNTGELFF.

The V call is TRBV6-4, the J call TRBJ2-2. Per the germline V gene, CDR1 is MRHNA and CDR2 is SNTAGT. The CDR3 contains 12 residues. The CDR3 here is CASSDGMGELFF.

This chain joins TRBV27 and TRBJ1-4. CDR1 is MNHEY, CDR2 SMNVEV, per germline (reference sequence). This CDR3 comprises 15 residues. The CDR3 protein is CAGSLYAGFGEKLFF.

The V and J genes are TRBV29-1 and TRBJ2-3. The germline gives CDR1 SQVTM, CDR2 ANQGSEA. The CDR3 has 18 amino acids. The CDR3: CSAGGLRSSLSNSDTQYF.

The rearrangement joins TRBV28 to TRBJ2-5; TCRdb's D call, TRBD2, is unchecked because there is no DNA. Germline assignment: CDR1 MDHEN and CDR2 SYDVKM. The CDR3 extends over 13 amino acids. The CDR3: CASLAGGQETQYF.

The V and J genes are TRBV4-3 and TRBJ2-3; TCRdb outputs TRBD2, but without DNA this stays unchecked. The V gene's germline CDR1 is LGHNA and CDR2 YSLEER. The CDR3 is 16 residues long. CDR3 sequence reads: CASSPRVAGGSDTQYF.

V and J are TRBV9 and TRBJ2-1; the TCRdb call, TRBD1, lacks DNA for checking. The CDR3 length is 15 residues. Germline loops: CDR1 SGDLS, CDR2 YYNGEE. The CDR3 loop is CASSGWGGEVNEQFF.

This chain connects TRBV12-3 or TRBV12-4 to TRBJ2-3; TCRdb calls TRBD1, which cannot be checked without DNA. The CDR3 totals 16 residues. Here the CDR3 reads CASSPGLGLAGDTQYF.

This rearrangement joins TRBV7-9 to TRBJ1-1. Germline-derived CDR1 and CDR2 are SEHNR and FQNEAQ (reference sequence). This CDR3 has 14 residues. This CDR3 reads CASSFGGLGTEAFF. The whole variable domain, filled in from reference TRBV7-9 and TRBJ1-1, reads DTGVSQNPRHKITKRGQNVTFRCDPISEHNRLYWYRQTLGQGPEFLTYFQNEAQLEKSRLLSDRFSAERPKGSFSTLEIQRTEQGDSAMYLCASSFGGLGTEAFFGQGTRLTVV.

This chain links TRBV2 with TRBJ2-1. From germline, CDR1 is SNHLY and CDR2 FYNNEI. CDR3 length equals 13 residues. The chain's CDR3 is CASSEVQYNEQFF. Complete variable domain (other parts from reference TRBV2 and TRBJ2-1): EPEVTQTPSHQVTQMGQEVILRCVPISNHLYFYWYRQILGQKVEFLVSFYNNEISEKSEIFDDQFSVERPDGSNFTLKIRSTKLEDSAMYFCASSEVQYNEQFFGPGTRLTVL.

The chain employs TRBV12-3 or TRBV12-4 and TRBJ2-3; TCRdb gives TRBD1 as the D gene, but with no DNA this cannot be confirmed. The CDR3 is 14 amino acids. The CDR3 loop is CASSWGGRTDTQYF.

The genes are TRBV5-5 and TRBJ2-3; TCRdb indicates TRBD1, and absent DNA this call remains unverified. The CDR3 is 17 amino acids. The germline V gene encodes CDR1 SGHKS and CDR2 YYEKEE (reference sequence). CDR3 in amino acids: CASSLIGRTDRTDTQYF.

This sequence joins TRBV21-1 and TRBJ2-7. TRBV21-1 is listed as a pseudogene. The CDR3 has 17 amino acids. The chain's CDR3 is CASTGFFLGQGPYEQYF.

This sequence joins TRBV29-1 and TRBJ1-2; TCRdb calls TRBD1, which cannot be checked without DNA. Germline lookup yields CDR1 SQVTM and CDR2 ANQGSEA. This CDR3 spans 11 amino acids. The CDR3 is CSVVRGNGYTF.

The rearrangement links TRBV11-3 to TRBJ2-1; the TRBD2 assignment by TCRdb is unverifiable without DNA. The CDR3 loop spans 16 amino acids. The V gene's germline CDR1 is SGHNT and CDR2 YENEEA. The CDR3 spells CASSLYLAGERSEQFF.